This TCR beta chain was documented in a study of cytomegalovirus exposure and HLA in healthy donors. Across the whole study: Early released data comprised tens of millions of unique TCRs from HLA-typed donors. Findings of the study overall: The study recorded 150 to 200 TCR beta chains that were cytomegalovirus-associated. Follow-up analysis later connected one missense variant in DCLRE1C with trimming of TCR beta V- and J-genes.

With 60 Vbeta and 13 Jbeta primers, the PCR was carried out. Profiled with immunoSEQ multiplex PCR; TCRdb holds only in-frame clones, not every one. The profile covers about 200,000 clones, with around 73% appearing a single time and just under 3% taken by the ten largest. About this clone: No antigen is known for it.

The sample was PBMCs. This receptor was obtained from a woman aged 30 to 39 in good health and CMV-seronegative.

The CDR3 is CASSLRPGVKDTQYF. The CDR3, as DNA: TGTGCCAGCAGTTTACGCCCGGGAGTGAAAGATACGCAGTATTTT. The V and J genes are TRBV27 and TRBJ2-3; weak D call: TRBD2 (6 bases). V was clipped by 2 bases and J by 5 bases, with 14 bases between them. Germline V CDR1 and CDR2: MNHEY, SMNVEV (reference sequence). This CDR3 is built from 15 residues.